The following is a T cell receptor beta chain sequence with its context. The data were taken from a study of blood T cell repertoires in COVID-19. About the study: Acute and convalescent COVID-19 specimens originated in the United States, Italy and Spain.

Enrolment of Seattle patients took place during active infection, and they were followed longitudinally. Authors' methods: The assay estimated nucleated cells by amplifying reference gene primers. Sequencing was performed with immunoSEQ multiplex PCR; in TCRdb, only in-frame clones are kept and a portion is missing. V, J and clone size are those of that table, while D and trimming were read from the DNA. The table has roughly 500,000 clones, 89% seen once. This CDR3 spans 15 amino acids. Germline-derived CDR1 and CDR2 are SEHNR and FQNEAQ (reference sequence). Trimming took 3 bases from V and 6 from J, leaving 15 bases between them.

Sequencing input: peripheral blood. This chain joins TRBV7-9 and TRBJ2-4; possibly TRBD2 for D (6 bases). This clonotype was sampled from a man between 18 and 35 years old with COVID-19, enrolled during active disease. This chain's CDR3 is CASSFGSGVVNIQYF. CDR3 nucleotide sequence: TGTGCCAGCAGCTTTGGTTCGGGGGTGGTAAACATTCAGTACTTC.